The 29 T cell receptor beta chains below were found in one sample sequenced in a study of T cell clonotyping in hematopoietic cell transplantation (dated by TCRdb to the early 2020s). Receptor amplification or capture employed the immunoSEQ multiplex PCR assay. In TCRdb, the immuneACCESS table is reduced to in-frame sequences with V and J assigned. These tables do not hold every clone; where another copy was compared, an unresolved V gene accounts for under half, and the others remain unexplained. This sample gives 7,000 to 8,500 clones in total; about 91% of them show up just once. Jointly, the top ten make up about 8% of the sample. The time point tag for this specimen amounts to: 100 days after allo-HCT. The sequences come from PBMCs, collected 100 days after allogeneic stem cell transplant. Receptor source: a male patient under 35 who had an allogeneic stem cell transplant from a related donor, so the T cells may come from the graft donor. Some clones in this sample may be carry-over from other donors' samples.

This chain links TRBV7-2 with TRBJ2-6, with D unresolved. CDR3 length: 17 amino acids. Germline assignment: CDR1 SGHTA and CDR2 FQGNSA. The V end lost 1 base, the J end lost 4 bases, and 14 bases lay between the germline ends. The DNA for the CDR3 is TGTGCCAGCAGCTTAGTAGGTGGTGCAGCCGGGGCCAACGTCCTGACTTTC. It yields the protein CASSLVGGAAGANVLTF.

The chain combines TRBV15 with TRBJ2-1; tentatively, D is TRBD2 (6 bases). The ends were cut back, 1 base at V and 6 bases at J, with 19 bases in the middle. Germline V lookup: CDR1 LNHNV, CDR2 YYDKDF (reference sequence). The CDR3 extends over 17 amino acids. CDR3 in amino acids: CATSRVGEQMGGNEQFF. DNA for the CDR3: TGTGCCACCAGCAGAGTGGGGGAACAAATGGGAGGCAATGAGCAGTTCTTC.

This CDR3 reads CASSYWGATKNIQYF. The CDR3 region has the DNA TGTGCCAGCAGTTACTGGGGGGCTACCAAAAACATTCAGTACTTC. The chain has TRBV6-5 and TRBJ2-4; D assignment may be TRBD1 or TRBD2 (6 bases each). Germline CDR1 reads MNHEY; CDR2 reads SVGAGI. V lost 1 base and J 2 bases, leaving 9 bases between the germline ends. The CDR3 consists of 15 residues.

The chain recombines TRBV5-4 with TRBJ2-5; 7 bases fit TRBD1. The V gene end was trimmed by 3 bases and the J gene end by 4 bases; junction bases not matched to a gene: 9. CDR3 length equals 15 residues. Germline assignment: CDR1 SGHNT and CDR2 YYREEE (reference sequence). In DNA, the CDR3 is TGTGCCAGCAGCTCAGTAAGGGGGCAAGGAGAGACCCAGTACTTC. It yields the protein CASSSVRGQGETQYF.

This chain joins TRBV4-1 and TRBJ1-2; 8 bases line up with TRBD1. The length of the CDR3 is 15 residues. CDR1 is MGHRA and CDR2 is YSYEKL in the germline V gene. Trimming took 4 bases from V and 4 from J; bases not matched to a gene: 8. The CDR3: CASSRRDRGGYGYTF. The DNA for the CDR3 is TGCGCCAGCAGCCGAAGAGACAGGGGTGGCTATGGCTACACCTTC.

This chain connects TRBV27 to TRBJ2-3; 7 positions agree with TRBD2. Germline-derived CDR1 and CDR2 are MNHEY and SMNVEV (reference sequence). After removal of 7 bases from V and 1 base from J, the junction contained 11 bases not matched to a gene. CDR3 length equals 16 residues. CDR3 sequence: CASTGLVSSRTDTQYF. Here the CDR3 DNA reads TGTGCCAGCACCGGACTAGTGAGTTCCCGCACAGATACGCAGTATTTT.

The J gene is TRBJ2-5, the V gene TRBV5-4, with D perhaps matching TRBD1 (6 bases). The V end was cut by 4 bases, the J end by 2 bases, with 15 bases between. This CDR3 spans 15 amino acids. Per germline, CDR1 SGHNT and CDR2 YYREEE (reference sequence). CDR3 sequence: CASSLGTLGQETQYF. As DNA, the CDR3 is TGTGCCAGCAGCCTCGGGACATTGGGGCAAGAGACCCAGTACTTC.

The chain uses TRBV7-2 and TRBJ2-3, with TRBD2 identical over 11 bases. The CDR3 runs to 16 residues. The germline V gene has CDR1 SGHTA and CDR2 FQGNSA. With 1 base clipped from V and 1 base from J, the junction kept 1 base outside the gene matches. DNA of the CDR3: TGTGCCAGCAGCTTAGAGGGACTAGCGGGCACAGATACGCAGTATTTT. It is translated as CASSLEGLAGTDTQYF.

The chain has TRBV11-2 and TRBJ1-1; D is perhaps TRBD1 (6 bases). The V end was cut by 2 bases, the J end by 1 base, with 14 bases between. Germline assignment: CDR1 SGHAT and CDR2 FQNNGV. This CDR3 has 16 amino acids. The chain's CDR3 is CASSLQWGQRNTEAFF. The CDR3 bases are TGTGCCAGCAGCTTACAATGGGGACAAAGGAACACTGAAGCTTTCTTT.

This rearrangement joins TRBV10-1 to TRBJ2-2; 8 positions match TRBD1. The CDR3 contains 15 residues. Germline trimming cut 4 bases from V and 6 bases from J; bases unmatched to any gene: 7. The V gene's germline CDR1 is WNHNN and CDR2 SYGVQD (reference sequence). The CDR3 region has the DNA TGCGCCAGCAGTGGTCTGGACAGGGAGTCCGGGGAGCTGTTTTTT. Protein product: CASSGLDRESGELFF.

This chain connects TRBV4-3 to TRBJ2-1; 7 bases map to TRBD2. The CDR3 is made up of 15 amino acids. With 2 bases clipped from V and 7 bases from J, the junction kept 8 bases outside the gene matches. The V gene's germline CDR1 is LGHNA and CDR2 YSLEER. The CDR3 bases are TGCGCCAGCAGCCAACCAGCGGGAAGAGTTAATGAGCAGTTCTTC. Amino acid sequence: CASSQPAGRVNEQFF.

The CDR3 sequence is CASSLGGAMNTEAFF. The CDR3, as DNA: TGTGCCAGCAGCTTAGGAGGGGCCATGAACACTGAAGCTTTCTTT. V is TRBV7-2 and J is TRBJ1-1; the D gene is possibly TRBD1 (5 bases). Germline V lookup: CDR1 SGHTA, CDR2 FQGNSA. V was cut by 1 base and J by 0 bases, with 9 bases left in between. The CDR3 extends over 15 amino acids. The full variable domain, rest sourced from reference TRBV7-2 and TRBJ1-1, is GAGVSQSPSNKVTEKGKDVELRCDPISGHTALYWYRQSLGQGLEFLIYFQGNSAPDKSGLPSDRFSAERTGGSVSTLTIQRTQQEDSAVYLCASSLGGAMNTEAFFGQGTRLTVV.

The rearrangement uses TRBV5-7 and TRBJ2-7; 8 bases agree with TRBD1. TRBV5-7 is annotated as an ORF whose role is uncertain. V shed 2 bases and J 3 bases; nucleotides not matched to a gene: 7. This CDR3 contains 15 residues. CDR3 DNA: TGTGCCAGCAGCTTAGGACAGGGTCCCTACTACGAGCAGTACGTC. It encodes CASSLGQGPYYEQYV.

The chain couples TRBV5-6 to TRBJ1-4; D is possibly TRBD1 (6 bases). CDR3 size: 17 residues. V dropped 0 bases and J dropped 4 bases, with 16 bases sitting between them. Germline V lookup: CDR1 SGHDT, CDR2 YYEEEE. CDR3 in DNA: TGTGCCAGCAGCTTGGCCTCCGGGACACAGTATAATGAAAAACTGTTTTTT. Its translation is CASSLASGTQYNEKLFF.

The rearrangement joins TRBV23-1 to TRBJ2-2; 9 bases align to TRBD1. TRBV23-1 is an ORF for which the function is uncertain. With 3 bases clipped from V and 6 bases from J, the junction kept 8 bases outside the gene matches. The CDR3 is 16 amino acids. DNA of the CDR3: TGCGCCAGCAGTCACCCAGGACAGGGGACGGCCGGGGAGCTGTTTTTT. This codes for CASSHPGQGTAGELFF.

This clone was picked up one time. This chain connects TRBV2 to TRBJ2-5; the match to TRBD2 covers 9 bases. Germline-derived CDR1 and CDR2 are SNHLY and FYNNEI. The CDR3 sequence is 16 residues long. J lost 2 bases, V lost 0 bases, and 4 bases had no gene match. The CDR3 DNA sequence: TGTGCCAGCAGTGAAGCGGAAGCGGGGGGACAAGAGACCCAGTACTTC. Its protein is CASSEAEAGGQETQYF. Filled out from reference TRBV2 and TRBJ2-5, the complete variable domain reads EPEVTQTPSHQVTQMGQEVILRCVPISNHLYFYWYRQILGQKVEFLVSFYNNEISEKSEIFDDQFSVERPDGSNFTLKIRSTKLEDSAMYFCASSEAEAGGQETQYFGPGTRLLVL.

The chain recombines TRBV14 with TRBJ1-1, with 7 positions matching TRBD1. Losses at the gene ends were 0 bases for V and 7 bases for J; bases not matched to a gene: 5. Germline V gives CDR1 SGHDN, CDR2 FVKESK. The CDR3 length is 14 residues. Here the CDR3 reads CASSQDHWTGEAFF. CDR3 DNA sequence: TGTGCCAGCAGCCAAGATCACTGGACAGGTGAAGCTTTCTTT.

The V gene is TRBV11-3, the J gene TRBJ2-1; unclear D gene. V was trimmed by 6 bases and J by 8 bases, leaving 14 bases between them. In germline, CDR1 is SGHNT, CDR2 YENEEA. The length of the CDR3 is 13 residues. In DNA form, the CDR3 reads TGTGCCAGCAGTTATAGTCCACGGTATGAGCAGTTCTTC. It encodes CASSYSPRYEQFF.

This chain uses TRBV5-8 with TRBJ2-3; D possibly matches TRBD1 or TRBD2 (6 bases each). Trimming took 4 bases from V and 0 from J, leaving 18 bases between them. Per germline, CDR1 SGHTS and CDR2 YDEGEE. There are 17 residues in the CDR3. CDR3 in amino acids: CASSAGVLGGSTDTQYF. DNA for the CDR3: TGTGCCAGCAGCGCCGGTGTTTTGGGGGGCAGCACAGATACGCAGTATTTT. Variable domain in full (rest from reference TRBV5-8 and TRBJ2-3): EAGVTQSPTHLIKTRGQQATLRCSPISGHTSVYWYQQALGLGLQFLLWYDEGEERNRGNFPPRFSGRQFPNYSSELNVNALELEDSALYLCASSAGVLGGSTDTQYFGPGTRLTVL.

This chain links TRBV11-2 with TRBJ1-2; D gene unclear. Per the germline V gene, CDR1 is SGHAT and CDR2 is FQNNGV. The CDR3 has 11 amino acids. V lost 1 base and J lost 7, with 4 bases in between. The CDR3 protein is CASSLVGGYTF. DNA of the CDR3: TGTGCCAGCAGCTTAGTGGGTGGCTACACCTTC. The full variable domain, with the rest looked up from reference TRBV11-2 and TRBJ1-2, is EAGVAQSPRYKIIEKRQSVAFWCNPISGHATLYWYQQILGQGPKLLIQFQNNGVVDDSQLPKDRFSAERLKGVDSTLKIQPAKLEDSAVYLCASSLVGGYTFGSGTRLTVV.

This chain uses TRBV5-6 with TRBJ2-5; 7 nucleotides line up with TRBD2. This CDR3 has 17 amino acids. The trim removed 0 bases at V and 6 bases at J, leaving 14 bases unmatched. CDR1 and CDR2 from the germline V gene are SGHDT and YYEEEE. The CDR3 loop reads CASSLVGSGLVVKTQYF. The DNA for the CDR3 is TGTGCCAGCAGCTTGGTAGGCTCCGGACTAGTTGTAAAGACCCAGTACTTC.

V is TRBV29-1 and J is TRBJ2-3; 8 bases agree with TRBD1. This CDR3 comprises 13 residues. From germline, CDR1 is SQVTM and CDR2 ANQGSEA. The ends lost 4 bases at V and 0 bases at J; junction bases unmatched: 0. CDR3 sequence: CSVGTGSTDTQYF. CDR3 sequence (DNA): TGCAGCGTTGGGACAGGGAGCACAGATACGCAGTATTTT.

This chain uses TRBV7-6 with TRBJ2-3; no definite D call. The CDR3 length is 15 residues. V dropped 5 bases and J dropped 0 bases, with 12 bases sitting between them. The germline gives CDR1 SGHVS, CDR2 FNYEAQ. CDR3 DNA sequence: TGTGCCAGCAGCCGCATTGCCGATAGCACAGATACGCAGTATTTT. Its translation is CASSRIADSTDTQYF.

The rearrangement links TRBV20-1 to TRBJ1-1, with no clear D. The CDR3 totals 11 residues. With 6 bases removed from V and 11 bases from J, the gap between germline ends came to 16 bases. Germline assignment: CDR1 DFQATT and CDR2 SNEGSKA (reference sequence). Here the CDR3 DNA reads TGCAGTGCCAGCCTTCGGTTAAACGCTTTCTTT. It codes for CSASLRLNAFF.

The rearrangement joins TRBV11-1 to TRBJ2-2, with TRBD1 as a possible D gene (6 bases). CDR3 size: 16 residues. Trimming took 4 bases from V and 4 from J, leaving 16 bases between them. Germline assignment: CDR1 SGHAT and CDR2 FQDESV (reference sequence). This chain's CDR3 is CASSSGTIEGTGELFF. DNA for the CDR3: TGTGCCAGCAGCTCCGGGACAATCGAAGGCACCGGGGAGCTGTTTTTT.

The CDR3 loop reads CASEGTGLDAGANVLTF. The CDR3 coding sequence is TGTGCCAGCGAAGGGACAGGGTTAGATGCTGGGGCCAACGTCCTGACTTTC. This chain uses TRBV2 with TRBJ2-6; 9 nucleotides line up with TRBD1. The V gene end was trimmed by 8 bases and the J gene end by 2 bases; junction bases not matched to a gene: 10. The germline CDR1 and CDR2 sequences are SNHLY and FYNNEI. The CDR3 covers 17 residues.

The gene calls are TRBV25-1 and TRBJ1-1, with D possibly TRBD1 on 6 matching bases. The ends were cut back, 3 bases at V and 2 bases at J, with 16 bases in the middle. The CDR3 runs 16 residues. Germline V gives CDR1 MGHDK, CDR2 SYGVNS. CDR3 residues: CASSETNMGHNTEAFF. CDR3 nucleotide sequence: TGTGCCAGCAGTGAGACGAATATGGGACACAACACTGAAGCTTTCTTT.

The rearrangement joins TRBV5-4 to TRBJ1-1; 8 nucleotides line up with TRBD1. The CDR3 sequence is 17 residues long. Germline CDR1 is SGHNT and CDR2 is YYREEE (reference sequence). Germline trimming cut 2 bases from V and 0 bases from J; bases unmatched to any gene: 9. CDR3 nucleotide sequence: TGTGCCAGCAGCTTTAGACAGGGGAGAGGGATGAACACTGAAGCTTTCTTT. Translated, it gives CASSFRQGRGMNTEAFF.

CDR3 coding DNA: TGTGCCAGCAGCTCATTTGTAGATACGCAGTATTTT. This sequence encodes CASSSFVDTQYF. The rearrangement uses TRBV11-2 and TRBJ2-3, with D unresolved. The CDR3 totals 12 residues. Germline assignment: CDR1 SGHAT and CDR2 FQNNGV. Between the trimmed V and J ends, which lost 4 bases and 5 bases, there was a span of 7 bases. The whole variable domain, filled in from reference TRBV11-2 and TRBJ2-3, reads EAGVAQSPRYKIIEKRQSVAFWCNPISGHATLYWYQQILGQGPKLLIQFQNNGVVDDSQLPKDRFSAERLKGVDSTLKIQPAKLEDSAVYLCASSSFVDTQYFGPGTRLTVL.